The rows below give T cell receptor beta chains drawn from one sample of a study of shared clonotypes between healthy human individuals. Clones were sequenced by immunoSEQ multiplex PCR, and TCRdb holds only the in-frame ones, with some missing. The profile covers some 450,000 clones, with roughly 80% appearing a single time and 12% taken by the ten largest. The sample consisted of PBMCs. Every receptor here comes from a woman in her forties in good health. Some clones in this sample may be carry-over from other donors' samples. Each CDR3 is given with its conserved first and last residue. A D gene is named only where the DNA matches it firmly. Only some rows state a clone size, as once, few, many or a class for expanded clones.

j_gene	v_gene	d_gene	abundance	CDR3aa	CDR3nt
TRBJ2-7	TRBV27	.	.	CASSSSWSSYEQYF	TGTGCCAGCAGTTCCTCGTGGTCCTCCTACGAGCAGTACTTC
TRBJ1-1	TRBV13	.	.	CASSFKGLGGDTEAFF	TGTGCCAGCAGCTTTAAGGGGCTGGGAGGGGACACTGAAGCTTTCTTT
TRBJ2-1	TRBV11-3	.	few	CASSPRTNNEQFF	TGTGCCAGCAGCCCACGGACCAACAATGAGCAGTTCTTC
TRBJ1-1	TRBV27	.	.	CASSALGGTFDTEAFF	TGTGCCAGCAGTGCGTTAGGGGGGACCTTCGACACTGAAGCTTTCTTT
TRBJ2-1	TRBV9	TRBD2	.	CASSVAGSGHGPYNEQFF	TGTGCCAGCAGCGTAGCTGGTAGCGGGCACGGACCCTACAATGAGCAGTTCTTC
TRBJ2-7	TRBV10-3	.	.	CAISEYRDYEQYF	TGTGCCATCAGTGAGTACAGGGATTACGAGCAGTACTTC
TRBJ1-1	TRBV5-1	.	.	CASSLDMNTEAFF	TGCGCCAGCAGCTTGGACATGAACACTGAAGCTTTCTTT
TRBJ1-4	TRBV29-1	.	.	CSVAGASNEKLFF	TGCAGCGTCGCAGGGGCCTCTAATGAAAAACTGTTTTTT
TRBJ2-7	TRBV27	.	.	CASSMGESYEQYF	TGTGCCAGCTCCATGGGGGAGTCCTACGAGCAGTACTTC
TRBJ2-5	TRBV2	TRBD2	.	CASSEAAAGLAGHF	TGTGCCAGCAGTGAAGCGGCTGCGGGACTAGCGGGACACTTC
TRBJ2-5	TRBV7-8	TRBD2	few	CASSFKREVIQETQYF	TGTGCCAGCAGCTTCAAGCGGGAGGTTATTCAAGAGACCCAGTACTTC
TRBJ2-3	TRBV30	.	.	CAWSTGDSTDTQYF	TGTGCCTGGAGTACAGGCGACAGCACAGATACGCAGTATTTT
TRBJ2-2	TRBV19	TRBD1	.	CASSIGQGSVTGELFF	TGTGCCAGTAGTATAGGACAGGGGTCGGTCACCGGGGAGCTGTTTTTT
TRBJ2-7	TRBV28	TRBD1	.	CASRTNRGSYEQYF	TGTGCCAGCAGGACTAACAGGGGTTCCTACGAGCAGTACTTC
TRBJ2-1	TRBV20-1	.	.	CSGRNYNEQFF	TGCAGTGGCCGGAACTACAATGAGCAGTTCTTC
TRBJ1-1	TRBV4-2	TRBD1	.	CASSQDRGRNTEAFF	TGTGCCAGCAGCCAGGACAGGGGGCGGAACACTGAAGCTTTCTTT
TRBJ1-3	TRBV5-1	.	.	CASSLAGTNVDTIYF	TGCGCCAGCAGCTTAGCCGGGACCAATGTGGACACCATATATTTT
TRBJ1-2	TRBV29-1	.	.	CSGGETGYGYTF	TGCAGCGGAGGGGAAACGGGCTATGGCTACACCTTC
TRBJ2-7	TRBV7-2	TRBD1	.	CASSGRDSSYEQYF	TGTGCCAGCAGCGGCCGGGACAGCTCCTACGAGCAGTACTTC
TRBJ2-7	TRBV5-1	TRBD1	.	CASSLGAGQGGYEQYF	TGCGCCAGCAGCTTGGGAGCGGGACAGGGGGGCTACGAGCAGTACTTC
TRBJ2-1	TRBV11-2	.	.	CASRLTSLNEQFF	TGTGCCAGCAGACTGACTAGTTTGAATGAGCAGTTCTTC
TRBJ1-1	TRBV28	.	.	CASTSGVEAFF	TGTGCCAGCACCTCAGGGGTGGAAGCTTTCTTT
TRBJ1-2	TRBV28	.	once	CASSLGVGGVYGYTF	TGTGCCAGCAGTTTAGGAGTTGGGGGGGTCTATGGCTACACCTTC
TRBJ2-1	TRBV4-1	TRBD2	.	CASSQGPGGYNEQFF	TGCGCCAGCAGCCAAGGTCCGGGAGGGTACAATGAGCAGTTCTTC
TRBJ2-4	TRBV28	.	.	CASSLSRELSNIQYF	TGTGCCAGCAGTTTAAGCCGGGAGTTGTCGAACATTCAGTACTTC
TRBJ1-1	TRBV7-9	.	.	CASSWSGTEAFF	TGTGCCAGCAGCTGGTCCGGGACTGAAGCTTTCTTT
TRBJ1-2	TRBV5-6	.	many	CASSQSTNYGYTF	TGTGCCAGCAGCCAGAGTACTAACTATGGCTACACCTTC
TRBJ1-1	TRBV5-4	.	.	CASSPEVGNTEAFF	TGTGCCAGCAGCCCAGAAGTGGGGAACACTGAAGCTTTCTTT
TRBJ2-3	TRBV30	.	many	CAWSQETGGTDTQYF	TGTGCCTGGAGTCAGGAAACCGGGGGCACAGATACGCAGTATTTT
TRBJ2-7	TRBV27	TRBD1	.	CASSLSGQGREQYF	TGTGCCAGCAGTTTATCGGGACAGGGGCGCGAGCAGTACTTC
TRBJ2-7	TRBV7-2	TRBD2	once	CASSLTTGTSGRGTYEQYF	TGTGCCAGCAGCTTAACAACCGGGACTAGCGGGAGGGGGACATACGAGCAGTACTTC
TRBJ2-7	TRBV30	TRBD2	.	CAWSWTSFSYEQYF	TGTGCCTGGAGTTGGACTAGCTTCTCCTACGAGCAGTACTTC
TRBJ2-7	TRBV11-2	.	.	CASSTFSDGDSYEQYF	TGTGCCAGCAGCACATTCTCGGACGGGGACTCCTACGAGCAGTACTTC
TRBJ2-1	TRBV10-3	TRBD2	once	CAISESVAGLFSYNEQFF	TGTGCCATCAGTGAGTCCGTAGCGGGGCTGTTCTCCTACAATGAGCAGTTCTTC
TRBJ1-4	TRBV30	.	.	CAWSGEKLFF	TGTGCCTGGAGTGGCGAAAAACTGTTTTTT
TRBJ2-3	TRBV30	.	.	CAWSVGDLQYF	TGTGCCTGGAGTGTGGGTGATTTGCAGTATTTT
TRBJ2-7	TRBV21-1	.	.	CASRGGFQRPYEQYF	TGTGCCAGCAGGGGGGGCTTCCAACGACCCTACGAGCAGTACTTC
TRBJ2-7	TRBV9	TRBD2	.	CASSVGSSGAYEQYF	TGTGCCAGCAGCGTAGGATCTAGCGGAGCCTACGAGCAGTACTTC
TRBJ2-1	TRBV5-4	TRBD2	.	CASSLLAGNNEQFF	TGTGCCAGCAGCTTACTAGCGGGCAACAATGAGCAGTTCTTC
TRBJ2-7	TRBV2	.	once	CASRGESHEQYF	TGTGCCAGCAGGGGGGAGTCCCACGAGCAGTACTTC
TRBJ1-4	TRBV7-3	.	.	CASSRTGSTNEKLFF	TGTGCCAGCAGCAGAACAGGGTCAACTAATGAAAAACTGTTTTTT
TRBJ2-7	TRBV2	.	.	CASSAAYEQYF	TGTGCCAGCAGCGCAGCCTACGAGCAGTACTTC
TRBJ2-6	TRBV28	.	.	CASAGGPASGANVLTF	TGTGCCAGCGCCGGGGGGCCGGCCTCTGGGGCCAACGTCCTGACTTTC
TRBJ1-3	TRBV28	.	.	CASWRPSGNTIYF	TGTGCCAGCTGGCGACCCTCTGGAAACACCATATATTTT
TRBJ1-5	TRBV19	TRBD1	.	CASKNRQGASSNQPQHF	TGTGCCAGTAAAAACCGACAGGGTGCCTCTAGCAATCAGCCCCAGCATTTT
TRBJ1-5	TRBV5-4	.	.	CASGTAGQPQHF	TGTGCCAGCGGAACTGCCGGTCAGCCCCAGCATTTT
TRBJ2-1	TRBV27	TRBD2	.	CASSPGLAGISEQFF	TGTGCCAGCAGTCCGGGACTAGCGGGAATCAGTGAGCAGTTCTTC
TRBJ2-4	TRBV30	.	.	CAWMQGPNIQYF	TGTGCCTGGATGCAGGGTCCAAACATTCAGTACTTC
TRBJ1-4	TRBV15	.	.	CATSRDKSTGHHEKLFF	TGTGCCACCAGCAGAGACAAAAGCACGGGTCATCATGAAAAACTGTTTTTT
TRBJ2-7	TRBV5-1	.	once	CASSLRGSGYEQYF	TGCGCCAGCAGCCTCCGTGGCTCTGGATACGAGCAGTACTTC
TRBJ1-2	TRBV6-5	.	.	CASSLTLTASYGYTF	TGTGCCAGCAGTTTGACGTTGACGGCTAGCTATGGCTACACCTTC
TRBJ2-2	TRBV28	.	.	CASMADSGELFF	TGTGCCAGCATGGCGGATTCCGGTGAGCTGTTTTTT
TRBJ1-2	TRBV5-6	.	.	CASSSLTGGYTF	TGTGCCAGCAGCTCCTTGACAGGAGGCTACACCTTC
TRBJ2-5	TRBV28	TRBD2	.	CASSFSSGRETQYF	TGTGCCAGCAGTTTCTCCAGCGGGAGGGAGACCCAGTACTTC
TRBJ2-1	TRBV11-2	.	once	CASSFSGRSSYNEQFF	TGTGCCAGCAGCTTCTCGGGGCGGAGCTCCTACAATGAGCAGTTCTTC
TRBJ2-1	TRBV5-1	.	.	CASSLVQGLANEQFF	TGCGCCAGCAGCTTGGTACAGGGTCTAGCCAATGAGCAGTTCTTC
TRBJ2-7	TRBV5-1	.	.	CASSRDGYEQYF	TGCGCCAGCAGCAGAGACGGCTACGAGCAGTACTTC
TRBJ2-1	TRBV27	.	once	CASSLMGTTYNEQFF	TGTGCCAGCAGTTTAATGGGCACGACTTACAATGAGCAGTTCTTC
TRBJ1-5	TRBV19	.	few	CASSIDTARSNQPQHF	TGTGCCAGTAGTATAGATACCGCACGGAGCAATCAGCCCCAGCATTTT